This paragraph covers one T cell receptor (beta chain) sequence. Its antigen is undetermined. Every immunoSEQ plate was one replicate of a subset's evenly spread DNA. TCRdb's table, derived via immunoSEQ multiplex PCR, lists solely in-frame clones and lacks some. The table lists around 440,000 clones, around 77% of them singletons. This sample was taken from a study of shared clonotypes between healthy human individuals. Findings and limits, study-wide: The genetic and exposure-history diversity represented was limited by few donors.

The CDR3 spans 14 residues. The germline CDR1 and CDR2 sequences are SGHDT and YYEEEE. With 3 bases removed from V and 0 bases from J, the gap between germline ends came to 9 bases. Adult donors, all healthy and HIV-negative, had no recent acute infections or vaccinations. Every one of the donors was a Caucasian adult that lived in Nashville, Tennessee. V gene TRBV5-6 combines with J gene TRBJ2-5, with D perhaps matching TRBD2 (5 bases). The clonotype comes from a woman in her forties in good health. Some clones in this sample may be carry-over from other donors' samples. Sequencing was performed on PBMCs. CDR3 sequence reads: CASSWAGNQETQYF. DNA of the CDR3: TGTGCCAGCAGCTGGGCGGGCAACCAAGAGACCCAGTACTTC.